This T cell receptor (beta chain) appears in the sequencing data of a study of blood T cell repertoires in COVID-19. Looked up from germline, CDR1 is SNHLY and CDR2 is FYNNEI. This CDR3 spans 14 amino acids. The V end lost 8 bases, the J end lost 3 bases, and 14 bases lay between the germline ends. Assay used: immunoSEQ multiplex PCR; TCRdb lists only in-frame clones, some missing. The sample holds under 350,000 clones, about nine tenths seen once. The source material was peripheral blood. The TCR originated in a woman aged 25-40 years with COVID-19, enrolled during active disease. The chain combines TRBV2 with TRBJ1-3; no reliable D call. The DNA of the CDR3 is TGTGCCAGCGGTTTGGTAGATTTTGGAAACACCATATATTTT. It yields the protein CASGLVDFGNTIYF.